The clone carrying this TCR beta chain was observed a few times. Its matching antigen is unknown. These data come from a study of cytomegalovirus exposure and HLA in healthy donors. Germline V gene lookup returns CDR1 MNHEY and CDR2 SMNVEV (reference sequence). The CDR3 has 13 residues. Trimming removed 2 bases from V and 0 bases from J, with 2 bases in between. Primers: 60 Vbeta forward and 13 Jbeta reverse. The method was immunoSEQ multiplex PCR; TCRdb's version includes in-frame clones alone and lacks a portion of them. This table has about 180,000 clones, under 80% appearing once. Study results and caveats: Excluded were some V segments that proved indistinguishable, including TRBV6-2 and TRBV6-3. It was taken for granted in presence/absence analyses that sequencing depth across donors was roughly uniform.

The sample taken for sequencing was PBMCs. The source is a human donor in good health. This chain joins TRBV27 and TRBJ2-1, with unresolved D. CDR3 DNA sequence: TGTGCCAGCAGTTTACACTCCTACAATGAGCAGTTCTTC. It encodes CASSLHSYNEQFF.